One TCR beta chain is described in this entry. The data stem from a study of blood T cell repertoires in COVID-19. Original processing notes: By means of reference gene primer amplification, nucleated cell counts were estimated. Profiling relied on immunoSEQ multiplex PCR, and the TCRdb table lists in-frame clones only, not all of them. V, J and clone size reflect that table, while D and trimming were determined from the DNA. This sample has hundreds of thousands of clones, with about nine tenths found just once. Germline V CDR1 and CDR2: SEHNR, FQNEAQ (reference sequence). The ends were cut back, 0 bases at V and 3 bases at J, with 8 bases in the middle. This CDR3 region has 14 residues. The participants were between roughly 18 and 89 years old and came from some 23 US areas.

This clonotype was obtained from a woman in her thirties or forties who had recovered from COVID-19. The sequenced sample consisted of PBMCs or T cells enriched from blood (not recorded which). This chain joins TRBV7-9 and TRBJ1-1; no clear D. The CDR3 sequence is CASSLADFYTEAFF. The CDR3 coding sequence is TGTGCCAGCAGCTTAGCTGACTTCTACACTGAAGCTTTCTTT.